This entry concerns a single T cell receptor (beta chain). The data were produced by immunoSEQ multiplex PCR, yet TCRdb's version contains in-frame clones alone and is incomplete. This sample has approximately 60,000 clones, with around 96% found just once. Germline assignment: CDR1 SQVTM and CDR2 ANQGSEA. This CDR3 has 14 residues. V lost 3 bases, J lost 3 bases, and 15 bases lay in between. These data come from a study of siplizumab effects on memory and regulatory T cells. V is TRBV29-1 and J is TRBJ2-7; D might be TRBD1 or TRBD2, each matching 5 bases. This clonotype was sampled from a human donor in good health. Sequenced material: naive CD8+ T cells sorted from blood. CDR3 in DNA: TGCAGCGTTGACCGGGACGTCGGTGGCTACGAGCAGTACTTC. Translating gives CSVDRDVGGYEQYF.